This T cell receptor beta chain was recorded in a study of blood T cell repertoires in COVID-19. Looking at the study overall: Sources were T cells, B-cell-depleted T cells, or PBMCs; the material itself was cDNA or gDNA.

Under the authors' procedure: It was from reference gene primer amplification that nucleated cell counts were estimated. This table comes from immunoSEQ multiplex PCR, and its TCRdb copy is limited to in-frame clones, with some not included. For V, J and clone size, that table is used; D and trimming come from the DNA. The table has around 62,000 clones, approximately 95% seen once. This CDR3 has 14 residues. V dropped 6 bases and J dropped 8; count of bases not matched to a gene: 2. Germline V gives CDR1 WSHSY, CDR2 SAAADI. The sample was peripheral blood. This receptor was identified in a man in his 70s with active COVID-19. This chain joins TRBV10-2 and TRBJ2-1; 15 bases are a match to TRBD2. CDR3 in amino acids: CASRRTSGGDEQFF. CDR3 DNA sequence: TGCGCCAGCAGACGGACTAGCGGGGGGGATGAGCAGTTCTTC.